The 10 T cell receptor beta chains in this list originate from one sample, sequenced in a study of Ad26.COV2.S vaccination and SARS-CoV-2 variants. The treatment here: some 19 received Ad26.COV2.S at low or high dose, single or two shots; roughly five received placebo; per-sample allocation not given. The samples were gathered on day 63 after the first injection of vaccine or placebo. Produced via immunoSEQ multiplex PCR; TCRdb's table is partial and in-frame only. This sample has about half a million clones, with roughly nine tenths found just once. This material consisted of peripheral blood, taken in a trial of Ad26.COV2.S vaccine versus placebo. All receptors derive from a person aged 18-65 years who received the Ad26.COV2.S COVID-19 vaccine or a placebo.

The V gene is TRBV6-5, the J gene TRBJ1-2; maybe TRBD1 (5 bases). Trimming removed 2 bases from V and 4 bases from J, with 8 bases in between. This CDR3 has 13 residues. Germline V gene lookup returns CDR1 MNHEY and CDR2 SVGAGI. The CDR3, as DNA: TGTGCCAGCAGTTACCAGGGTGGCTATGGCTACACCTTC. Its translation is CASSYQGGYGYTF.

This clone was seen only a few times. The chain employs TRBV19 and TRBJ1-5; TRBD1 matches at 8 bases. The CDR3 consists of 17 residues. V gave up 5 bases and J gave up 0 bases; unmatched junction bases: 9. CDR1 is LNHDA, CDR2 SQIVND, per germline (reference sequence). CDR3 in DNA: TGTGCCAGTAGTCTAGGACAGGGAACCTATAGCAATCAGCCCCAGCATTTT. Its protein is CASSLGQGTYSNQPQHF.

The V and J genes are TRBV14 and TRBJ1-1; no reliable D call. The CDR3 loop spans 14 amino acids. The V end lost 1 base, the J end lost 4 bases, and 10 bases lay between the germline ends. Germline values: CDR1 SGHDN, CDR2 FVKESK. The CDR3 bases are TGTGCCAGCAGCCAAGCGGGATTGTCCACTGAAGCTTTCTTT. It encodes CASSQAGLSTEAFF.

The chain employs TRBV19 and TRBJ1-3; D might be TRBD1 (6 bases). The V end was cut by 7 bases, the J end by 3 bases, with 19 bases between. CDR1 is LNHDA, CDR2 SQIVND, per germline (reference sequence). The CDR3 covers 16 residues. CDR3 protein: CASTPFGGQSGNTIYF. CDR3 bases: TGTGCCAGTACCCCATTTGGGGGGCAGAGTGGAAACACCATATATTTT.

The rearrangement uses TRBV29-1 and TRBJ2-3; no clear D. The CDR3 is 14 amino acids. V lost 4 bases and J 10 bases, leaving 21 bases between the germline ends. Per germline, CDR1 SQVTM and CDR2 ANQGSEA. The CDR3 DNA sequence: TGCAGCGTTGGGTGGCTCTTTCAGCCCCAAGCGCAGTATTTT. It is translated as CSVGWLFQPQAQYF.

The chain couples TRBV27 to TRBJ2-3; D may be TRBD1 (5 bases). There are 13 residues in the CDR3. Germline CDR1 and CDR2: MNHEY and SMNVEV (reference sequence). V lost 6 bases and J 5 bases, leaving 12 bases between the germline ends. CDR3 sequence (DNA): TGTGCCAGCAGAGGGTGGGGCGGAGATACGCAGTATTTT. Translated, it gives CASRGWGGDTQYF.

This clone was detected once. The CDR3 nucleotides are TGCGCCAGCAGTCTGAGAGTAGCGGACCCCTACGAGCAGTACTTC. Its protein is CASSLRVADPYEQYF. The rearrangement uses TRBV4-1 and TRBJ2-7; D possibly corresponds to TRBD2 (6 bases). The V end was cut by 6 bases, the J end by 2 bases, with 17 bases between. The length of the CDR3 is 15 residues. CDR1 is MGHRA and CDR2 is YSYEKL in the germline V gene.

The chain has TRBV9 and TRBJ2-5; D is unresolved. CDR3 length: 17 amino acids. The germline V gene encodes CDR1 SGDLS and CDR2 YYNGEE. The V end was cut by 0 bases, the J end by 5 bases, with 20 bases between. CDR3 bases: TGTGCCAGCAGCGTAGGGAGCCAACCATCCCGTCACGAGACCCAGTACTTC. This sequence encodes CASSVGSQPSRHETQYF.

This rearrangement joins TRBV11-2 to TRBJ2-5; possibly TRBD1 or TRBD2 for D (5 bases each). Germline lookup yields CDR1 SGHAT and CDR2 FQNNGV. V was trimmed by 5 bases and J by 3 bases, leaving 16 bases between them. There are 15 residues in the CDR3. Here the CDR3 DNA reads TGTGCCAGCAGCAGGAGAGGGGCTTCAGAAGAGACCCAGTACTTC. Translating it yields CASSRRGASEETQYF.

The chain has TRBV19 and TRBJ1-5; D remains unclear. This CDR3 region has 15 residues. Trimming removed 3 bases from V and 0 bases from J, with 9 bases in between. Germline-derived CDR1 and CDR2 are LNHDA and SQIVND (reference sequence). The CDR3 DNA sequence: TGTGCCAGTAGTATGTTGGGGAATAGCAATCAGCCCCAGCATTTT. Amino acid sequence: CASSMLGNSNQPQHF.